A selection of T cell receptor beta chains follows, all from one sample in a study of T cell responses to AZD1222 COVID-19 vaccine. The data were produced by immunoSEQ multiplex PCR, yet TCRdb's version contains in-frame clones alone and is incomplete. The sample consists of around 120,000 clones, roughly 90% of them appearing once. The sample here was peripheral blood, taken on day 0 of AZD1222 vaccination. The receptors come from an adult in good health. Each CDR3 is given with its conserved first and last residue. A D gene is named only where the DNA matches it firmly. Rows may omit the clone size; those that give it use once, few, many or a size class.

CDR3 protein,CDR3 DNA,J gene,clone size,V gene,D gene
CASSLGLAGGLDTQYF,TGTGCCAGCAGTTTAGGGCTAGCGGGGGGGCTTGATACGCAGTATTTT,TRBJ2-3,-,TRBV27,TRBD2
CASSQVFDEQYF,TGTGCCAGCAGCCAAGTATTCGACGAGCAGTACTTC,TRBJ2-7,few,TRBV3-1/TRBV3-2,-
CASSYSRSTDTQYF,TGTGCCAGCAGTTACAGCCGGAGCACAGATACGCAGTATTTT,TRBJ2-3,-,TRBV6-2/TRBV6-3,-
CASSQDTNEKLFF,TGTGCCAGCAGTCAGGACACTAATGAAAAACTGTTTTTT,TRBJ1-4,-,TRBV5-6,-
CASIKNTEAFF,TGTGCCAGCATCAAGAACACTGAAGCTTTCTTT,TRBJ1-1,-,TRBV6-5,-
CASSEALAEQFF,TGTGCCAGCAGTGAAGCATTGGCCGAGCAGTTCTTC,TRBJ2-1,-,TRBV6-1,-
CASSSQRGGNIQYF,TGTGCCAGCAGCTCCCAGCGGGGGGGAAACATTCAGTACTTC,TRBJ2-4,-,TRBV7-2,TRBD2
CASSQGFSGRGGNQPQHF,TGTGCCAGCAGCCAAGGCTTCTCCGGGCGGGGGGGCAATCAGCCCCAGCATTTT,TRBJ1-5,-,TRBV3-1/TRBV3-2,-
CAISEAGSLAEAFF,TGTGCCATCAGTGAGGCAGGCTCGCTGGCTGAAGCTTTCTTT,TRBJ1-1,-,TRBV10-3,-
CASRSAATNSYEQYF,TGCGCCAGCAGATCGGCAGCCACCAATTCCTACGAGCAGTACTTC,TRBJ2-7,once,TRBV5-1,-
CASSQDRTDPNTEAFF,TGTGCCAGCAGCCAAGATCGAACGGACCCGAACACTGAAGCTTTCTTT,TRBJ1-1,-,TRBV4-2,-
CASRIHAIGNTIYF,TGTGCCAGCAGGATTCACGCAATTGGAAACACCATATATTTT,TRBJ1-3,-,TRBV5-4,-
CASSSTRNYGYTF,TGTGCCAGCAGTTCGACACGCAACTATGGCTACACCTTC,TRBJ1-2,once,TRBV6-2/TRBV6-3,-
CASSLQVSGANVLTF,TGTGCCAGCAGCTTACAGGTCTCCGGGGCCAACGTCCTGACTTTC,TRBJ2-6,-,TRBV6-2/TRBV6-3,-
CASSGGQVGQPQHF,TGTGCCAGCAGCGGAGGACAGGTGGGGCAGCCCCAGCATTTT,TRBJ1-5,-,TRBV9,TRBD1
CASREGEIDTQYF,TGTGCCAGCAGGGAGGGGGAGATAGATACGCAGTATTTT,TRBJ2-3,once,TRBV27,-
CASSFGGTDTQYF,TGTGCCAGCAGCTTCGGTGGCACAGATACGCAGTATTTT,TRBJ2-3,-,TRBV7-3,-
CASSLRTASNQPQHF,TGTGCCAGCAGTCTTCGGACAGCAAGCAATCAGCCCCAGCATTTT,TRBJ1-5,-,TRBV2,-
CATSRGRQVGSPLHF,TGTGCCACCAGCAGAGGGAGGCAGGTAGGCTCACCCCTCCACTTT,TRBJ1-6,-,TRBV15,-
CASSFHEVTEAFF,TGTGCCAGCAGCTTTCACGAGGTCACTGAAGCTTTCTTT,TRBJ1-1,-,TRBV11-2,-
CASSFGQGSTGELFF,TGTGCCAGCAGCTTCGGGCAGGGGAGCACCGGGGAGCTGTTTTTT,TRBJ2-2,few,TRBV13,-
CASTQGGYGYTF,TGTGCCAGTACCCAGGGGGGCTATGGCTACACCTTC,TRBJ1-2,-,TRBV19,TRBD1